The T cell receptor beta chain described here comes from a study of STAT3 mutations in large granular lymphocyte leukemia. Study findings and constraints: Sampling intervals varied between patients and samples. Every T-cell large granular lymphocyte leukemia patient had at least one immunodominant TCR beta clonotype. A small but highly pathogenic clone may have been missed.

TCRdb's table, derived via immunoSEQ multiplex PCR, lists solely in-frame clones and lacks some. This table holds fewer than 7,500 clones, nearly 90% found once. CDR1 LNHDA and CDR2 SQIVND come from the germline V gene (reference sequence). The CDR3 has 15 residues. V lost 7 bases to trimming and J lost 3 bases; unmatched junction nucleotides: 8. Notes on this clone: Its antigen is undetermined.

The V and J genes are TRBV19 and TRBJ2-1; 8 bases match TRBD1. The clonotype comes from a human donor with T large granular lymphocyte leukemia. Some clones in this sample may be carry-over from other donors' samples. The sequencing input was PBMCs. CDR3 in amino acids: CASMSRTGIYNEQFF. CDR3 DNA sequence: TGTGCCAGTATGAGTAGGACAGGGATCTACAATGAGCAGTTCTTC.